The source of this TCR beta chain is a study of blood T cell repertoires in COVID-19. Study details: The samples span acute and convalescent COVID-19 from the United States, Italy and Spain. PBMCs, B-cell-depleted T cells, or T cells provided the cDNA or gDNA that made up the material.

The V and J ends lost 4 bases and 8 bases respectively, with 12 bases between them. Germline V gives CDR1 SGHTA, CDR2 FQGTGA. The CDR3 is 14 residues long. This clone was recorded once. In the authors' methods: By means of reference gene primer amplification, nucleated cell counts were estimated. Using immunoSEQ multiplex PCR, the repertoire was profiled, and TCRdb retains in-frame clones only, with some absent. Clone size and the V and J calls come from that table; the DNA yielded D and trimming. The repertoire holds some 42,000 clones, with 90% as singletons. The chain recombines TRBV7-3 with TRBJ1-6; a possible D gene is TRBD1 (5 bases). This TCR derives from a man over 45 with active COVID-19. Sequenced material: peripheral blood. The CDR3 DNA is TGTGCCAGCAGCTCGGGCAGGGTGGATTCACCCCTCCACTTT. This encodes CASSSGRVDSPLHF.